These T cell receptor beta chains were read from a single sample in a study of siplizumab effects on memory and regulatory T cells. The data were produced by immunoSEQ multiplex PCR, yet TCRdb's version contains in-frame clones alone and is incomplete. The sample holds about 120,000 clones; 93% are singletons and the top ten take roughly 0.15%. Sequencing was done on a sample of non-Treg CD4+ T cells sorted from blood. These receptors all stem from a human donor in good health. Each CDR3 is given with its conserved first and last residue. D genes are given only for firm matches. Not every row has a clone size; where given, it reads once, few, many or a size class.

abundance,v_gene,d_gene,j_gene,CDR3nt,CDR3aa
NA,TRBV28,TRBD1,TRBJ1-1,TGTGCCAGCAGTTACCCCGGGACAGTGAACACTGAAGCTTTCTTT,CASSYPGTVNTEAFF
NA,TRBV21-1,NA,TRBJ2-7,TGTGCCAGCAGCAGAAACCTAAAGGGACAGGAGACCTACGAGCAGTACTTC,CASSRNLKGQETYEQYF
NA,TRBV7-6,TRBD1,TRBJ2-5,TGTGCCAGCAGCTCCCGTTTAGGGGGCGGAGAGACCCAGTACTTC,CASSSRLGGGETQYF
NA,TRBV28,TRBD1,TRBJ1-5,TGTGCCAGCAGATCCACAGGGGGCAAGCCCCAGCATTTT,CASRSTGGKPQHF
once,TRBV23-1,NA,TRBJ2-7,TGCGCCAGCACCCCCGCCTCGAGAAAAGGCTACGAGCAGTACTTC,CASTPASRKGYEQYF
NA,TRBV9,TRBD2,TRBJ2-3,TGTGCCAGCAGCCCTCGAGGGACTAGCAACTTAATCACAGATACGCAGTATTTT,CASSPRGTSNLITDTQYF
NA,TRBV5-5,NA,TRBJ2-1,TGTGCCAGCAGCTTGGTCCCACAGGAGCCACCCCAAGGTGAGCAGTTCTTC,CASSLVPQEPPQGEQFF
NA,TRBV5-1,TRBD2,TRBJ2-1,TGCGCCAGCAGCTTCGAGTTAGCGGGGGGCGGCAATGAGCAGTTCTTC,CASSFELAGGGNEQFF
NA,TRBV6-5,NA,TRBJ2-7,TGTGCCAGCAGGAGCAGGGGTGAGCAGTACTTC,CASRSRGEQYF
NA,TRBV27,NA,TRBJ1-2,TGTGCCAGCAGTTTATCCCCGACAGGATCTCGGGGCTACACCTTC,CASSLSPTGSRGYTF
NA,TRBV2,TRBD1,TRBJ1-4,TGTGCCAGCAGGAGGCTTTTTAGGGACAGGGGAGGTGAAAAACTGTTTTTT,CASRRLFRDRGGEKLFF
NA,TRBV5-1,TRBD1,TRBJ2-7,TGCGCCAGCAGCCCCGGACAGGTATTCCTACCCTACGAGCAGTACTTC,CASSPGQVFLPYEQYF
NA,TRBV2,TRBD2,TRBJ2-5,TGTGCCAGCAGTGCTGGGACTAGCGGGGGGAAGGTAGAGACCCAGTACTTC,CASSAGTSGGKVETQYF
NA,TRBV28,NA,TRBJ1-2,TGTGCCAGCAGTTTAACTATCCAGGGGAAGGGCTACACCTTC,CASSLTIQGKGYTF
once,TRBV7-9,TRBD2,TRBJ2-5,TGTGCCAGCAGCTTAGCTGCGGCGGGGGGCCAAGAGACCCAGTACTTC,CASSLAAAGGQETQYF
NA,TRBV6-1,TRBD1,TRBJ1-5,TGTGCCAGCAGCGGACAGGAGAGCAATCAGCCCCAGCATTTT,CASSGQESNQPQHF
NA,TRBV5-1,NA,TRBJ2-2,TGCGCCAGCAGCTTATTAACTAGCCCCGCGAACACCGGGGAGCTGTTTTTT,CASSLLTSPANTGELFF
NA,TRBV18,NA,TRBJ1-1,TGTGCCAGCTCACGTGAAGCTTTCTTT,CASSREAFF
NA,TRBV6-5,NA,TRBJ2-6,TGTGCCAGCATAGACAGACTCTCTGGGGCCAACGTCCTGACTTTC,CASIDRLSGANVLTF
NA,TRBV7-8,TRBD2,TRBJ2-3,TGTGCCAGCAGCTCTCTAGCGGGGGGGAACGCGGCTACGCAGTATTTT,CASSSLAGGNAATQYF
NA,TRBV5-1,TRBD1,TRBJ1-1,TGCGCCAGCAGGGGGACAGTCATGAACACTGAAGCTTTCTTT,CASRGTVMNTEAFF
NA,TRBV18,NA,TRBJ1-6,TGTGCCAGCTCACCTAAGGGAGGTGATTTTGGTTCACCCCTCCACTTT,CASSPKGGDFGSPLHF
NA,TRBV7-9,NA,TRBJ1-5,TGTGCCAGCAGCCTCGGAGGGGGAGGACAGCCCCAGCATTTT,CASSLGGGGQPQHF
NA,TRBV21-1,NA,TRBJ2-5,TGTGCCAGCAGCTCCGAGTGGACAGGGAATAACAAAGAGACCCAGTACTTC,CASSSEWTGNNKETQYF
NA,TRBV10-3,TRBD1,TRBJ1-1,TGTGCCATCAGTGAGTCCTCCGGACAGGGGGAAGCTTTCTTT,CAISESSGQGEAFF
NA,TRBV25-1,NA,TRBJ2-1,TGTGCCAGCAGTGATAGTCAGGGTCACAATGAGCAGTTCTTC,CASSDSQGHNEQFF
NA,TRBV2,NA,TRBJ1-1,TGTGCCAGCAGTGAACCTGGGCTGGGTGCTGAAGCTTTCTTT,CASSEPGLGAEAFF
once,TRBV7-2,NA,TRBJ2-7,TGTGCCAGCAGCTTACAGACAGGAGAGTACGAGCAGTACTTC,CASSLQTGEYEQYF
NA,TRBV6-1,TRBD2,TRBJ2-1,TGTGCCAGCAGTGAAGTGCGGGGGAGTTACAATGAGCAGTTCTTC,CASSEVRGSYNEQFF
once,TRBV4-1,NA,TRBJ1-2,TGCGCCAGCAGCCAAGGGGGTCAGACCTACTATGGCTACACCTTC,CASSQGGQTYYGYTF
NA,TRBV6-1,NA,TRBJ2-1,TGTGCCATCTCGTGGGGGTCCTCCTACAATGAGCAGTTCTTC,CAISWGSSYNEQFF
NA,TRBV19,NA,TRBJ2-2,TGTGCCAGTAGTATAGGCCCAGAAAACACCGGGGAGCTGTTTTTT,CASSIGPENTGELFF
NA,TRBV28,TRBD2,TRBJ2-1,TGTGCCAGCAGTGTAGGAGGAGCGGGGGGGTTTGTGCAGTTCTTC,CASSVGGAGGFVQFF
NA,TRBV7-3,NA,TRBJ2-3,TGTGCCAGCAGCTTAGCTTCGGGTATGAGCACAGATACGCAGTATTTT,CASSLASGMSTDTQYF
NA,TRBV5-1,TRBD1,TRBJ1-1,TGCGCCAGCAGCCTAGGGACAGAGAACACTGAAGCTTTCTTT,CASSLGTENTEAFF
once,TRBV6-5,NA,TRBJ2-6,TGTGCCAGCAGACCCCAGGAGGCCGGGGCCAACGTCCTGACTTTC,CASRPQEAGANVLTF
NA,TRBV6-1,NA,TRBJ1-5,TGTGCCAGCAGTGAAGGGGGGGGCCAGCCCCAGCATTTT,CASSEGGGQPQHF
NA,TRBV27,NA,TRBJ2-1,TGTGCCAGCAGCCGAACCGGGCGATCCTACAATGAGCAGTTCTTC,CASSRTGRSYNEQFF
NA,TRBV7-8,TRBD1,TRBJ1-2,TGTGCCAGCAGCGCCGACAGGGGGCGGTACTATGGCTACACCTTC,CASSADRGRYYGYTF
NA,TRBV2,TRBD1,TRBJ1-6,TGTGCCAGCAGGGTGACAGGGGCTGGATCACCCCTCCACTTT,CASRVTGAGSPLHF
NA,TRBV19,NA,TRBJ2-2,TGTGCCAGTAGTATTCGCAGGGGTGACGGGGAGCTGTTTTTT,CASSIRRGDGELFF
NA,TRBV7-6,TRBD1,TRBJ2-7,TGTGCCAGCAGCTTAGCGGGACAGGGGGCCCCCTACGAGCAGTACTTC,CASSLAGQGAPYEQYF
NA,TRBV18,NA,TRBJ2-1,TGTGCCAGCTCACCATGGGGAAATGAGCAGTTCTTC,CASSPWGNEQFF
NA,TRBV6-5,TRBD1,TRBJ2-1,TGTGCCAGCAGTTACCTGGACAGGGTTAATGAGCAGTTCTTC,CASSYLDRVNEQFF
NA,TRBV19,TRBD1,TRBJ1-4,TGTGCCAGTAGTGGACAGGGAGGAAAACTGTTTTTT,CASSGQGGKLFF